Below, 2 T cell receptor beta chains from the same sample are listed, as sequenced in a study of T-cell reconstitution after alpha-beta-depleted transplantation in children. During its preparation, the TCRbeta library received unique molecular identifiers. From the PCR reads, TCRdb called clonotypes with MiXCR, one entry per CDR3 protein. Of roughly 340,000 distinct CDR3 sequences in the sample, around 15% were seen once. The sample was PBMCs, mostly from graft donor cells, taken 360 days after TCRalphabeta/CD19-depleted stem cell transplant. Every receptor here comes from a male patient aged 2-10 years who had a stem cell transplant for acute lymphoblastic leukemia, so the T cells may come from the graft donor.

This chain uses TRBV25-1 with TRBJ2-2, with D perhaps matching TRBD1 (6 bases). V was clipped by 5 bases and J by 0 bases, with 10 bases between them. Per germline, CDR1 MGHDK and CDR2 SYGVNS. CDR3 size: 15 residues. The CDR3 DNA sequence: TGTGCCAGCAGTACCCGGGACACGAACACCGGGGAGCTGTTTTTT. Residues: CASSTRDTNTGELFF. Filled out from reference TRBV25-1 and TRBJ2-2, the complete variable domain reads EADIYQTPRYLVIGTGKKITLECSQTMGHDKMYWYQQDPGMELHLIHYSYGVNSTEKGDLSSESTVSRIRTEHFPLTLESARPSHTSQYLCASSTRDTNTGELFFGEGSRLTVL.

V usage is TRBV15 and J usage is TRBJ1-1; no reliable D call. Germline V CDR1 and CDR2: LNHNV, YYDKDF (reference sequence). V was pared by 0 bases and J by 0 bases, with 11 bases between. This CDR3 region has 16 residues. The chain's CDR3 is CATSRETQNMNTEAFF. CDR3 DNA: TGTGCCACCAGCAGAGAAACCCAGAATATGAACACTGAAGCTTTCTTT.